Listed below are T cell receptor beta chains from one sample, sequenced in a study of regulatory T cells in long-lasting Graves disease. TCRdb reprocessed the multiplex PCR reads with MiXCR, giving one entry per CDR3 protein. The sample lists around 450,000 distinct CDR3 sequences, 14% to 15% occurring once. These data are also associated with another study on T cells in Graves' hyperthyroidism and ophthalmopathy.

The specimen comprised peripheral blood mononuclear cells (PBMCs), sampled at new diagnosis, from a patient treated with antithyroid drugs. The receptors originated from a woman aged 30 to 39 with Graves disease. Each CDR3 is given with its conserved first and last residue. Fields, in order: J gene, V gene, CDR3 protein.

J: TRBJ1-5; V: TRBV12-5; CDR3: CASGLASVEATNQPQHF
J: TRBJ1-1; V: TRBV20-1; CDR3: CSAVSGGTEAFF
J: TRBJ2-2; V: TRBV5-4; CDR3: CASSWGASERDTGELFF
J: TRBJ2-3; V: TRBV20-1; CDR3: CSAIPGSGTDTQYF
J: TRBJ2-1; V: TRBV20-1; CDR3: CSAQTSGPYNEQFF
J: TRBJ1-5; V: TRBV10-3; CDR3: CAITKDINQPQHF
J: TRBJ2-4; V: TRBV30; CDR3: CAWSVHTERANRNIQYF
J: TRBJ1-1; V: TRBV12-3/TRBV12-4; CDR3: CASSLTGENTEAFF
J: TRBJ2-3; V: TRBV10-3; CDR3: CAISGQSGRTTSTDTQYF
J: TRBJ2-7; V: TRBV12-3/TRBV12-4; CDR3: CASSPKDRVVLDEQYF
J: TRBJ1-2; V: TRBV19; CDR3: CASSISGNNYGYTF
J: TRBJ1-5; V: TRBV27; CDR3: CASKLNQPQHF
J: TRBJ1-1; V: TRBV5-6; CDR3: CASSFAVNTEAFF
J: TRBJ2-2; V: TRBV5-1; CDR3: CASSLNGLAGNTGELFF
J: TRBJ1-2; V: TRBV2; CDR3: CASTGTGPPYGYTF
J: TRBJ2-7; V: TRBV27; CDR3: CASSPLAESSYEQYF
J: TRBJ2-1; V: TRBV7-3; CDR3: CASSLTYGRDEQFF
J: TRBJ2-3; V: TRBV11-3; CDR3: CASSSGQGTDTQYF
J: TRBJ2-7; V: TRBV5-6; CDR3: CASSLRTRDEQYF
J: TRBJ2-1; V: TRBV15; CDR3: CATSRGGTGLAAYNEQFF
J: TRBJ1-1; V: TRBV19; CDR3: CASSGGQGALNTEAFF
J: TRBJ2-3; V: TRBV6-1; CDR3: CASIISGSGTDTQYF
J: TRBJ2-2; V: TRBV9; CDR3: CASSVRQPNTGELFF
J: TRBJ2-6; V: TRBV7-9; CDR3: CASSFRRGSGANVLTF
J: TRBJ2-1; V: TRBV7-9; CDR3: CASSFHMTSINEQFF
J: TRBJ1-2; V: TRBV5-1; CDR3: CASSQGTANYGYTF
J: TRBJ2-3; V: TRBV29-1; CDR3: CSVETRFTDTQYF
J: TRBJ2-3; V: TRBV5-1; CDR3: CASSLAGVSDTQYF
J: TRBJ1-5; V: TRBV7-9; CDR3: CASSEDGNSNQPQHF
J: TRBJ2-1; V: TRBV12-3/TRBV12-4; CDR3: CASSPGVVGGLEQFF
J: TRBJ2-5; V: TRBV7-9; CDR3: CASSATNVGTQYF
J: TRBJ1-4; V: TRBV25-1; CDR3: CASGDGPRLFF
J: TRBJ1-1; V: TRBV30; CDR3: CAWQQGSNTEAFF
J: TRBJ2-1; V: TRBV6-2/TRBV6-3; CDR3: CASSYSASGGNNEQFF
J: TRBJ2-3; V: TRBV24-1; CDR3: CATSDSGTSGESTDTQYF
J: TRBJ1-2; V: TRBV13; CDR3: CASSLVAGLGARSGYTF
J: TRBJ2-1; V: TRBV7-3; CDR3: CASSLIRGTSNEQFF
J: TRBJ1-5; V: TRBV20-1; CDR3: CSASRGSSNQPQHF
J: TRBJ2-2; V: TRBV5-1; CDR3: CASSPQAGVVAGELFF
J: TRBJ2-1; V: TRBV2; CDR3: CASRLAGANNEQFF
J: TRBJ2-3; V: TRBV14; CDR3: CASSQGQGSTDTQYF
J: TRBJ2-7; V: TRBV11-2; CDR3: CASSLGPGYEQYF